This record looks at one T cell receptor (beta chain) sequence and its context. Its target is not known. At one end, the junction sequence differs from germline, possibly due to a read error. Transcripts of RNA were the source for amplifying TCR beta CDR3 regions. The first-round RT-PCR employed HTBI primers together with the Qiagen OneStep RT-PCR kit. A multiplex PCR was then performed as the second round. TCRdb redid the calling of the multiplex PCR reads with MiXCR, one entry per CDR3 protein. Of about 600,000 distinct CDR3 sequences listed, approximately 37% were seen once; the top ten hold approximately 4.1%. These data are taken from a study of Graves' ophthalmopathy and Graves' hyperthyroidism. Study in general: Stable hyperthyroidism denotes an absence of ophthalmopathy throughout 18 months of follow-up. Whole-study results and caveats: This model predicted ophthalmopathy progression (sensitivity roughly 70%, specificity 72.22%).

Exclusion applied to patients with other autoimmune diseases, uncontrolled infections, pregnancy or lactation. The sample was peripheral blood or thyroid tissue (not recorded which). The clonotype comes from an adult man with Graves' hyperthyroidism.

The CDR3 DNA reads as TGTGCCAGCAGTGATTTGACAGGCCGTAATTCACCCCTCCACTTT. It encodes CASSDLTGRNSPLHF. The J gene is TRBJ1-6, the V gene TRBV10-3; D might be TRBD1 (6 bases). Germline V gives CDR1 ENHRY, CDR2 SYGVKD. The CDR3 is 15 residues long.